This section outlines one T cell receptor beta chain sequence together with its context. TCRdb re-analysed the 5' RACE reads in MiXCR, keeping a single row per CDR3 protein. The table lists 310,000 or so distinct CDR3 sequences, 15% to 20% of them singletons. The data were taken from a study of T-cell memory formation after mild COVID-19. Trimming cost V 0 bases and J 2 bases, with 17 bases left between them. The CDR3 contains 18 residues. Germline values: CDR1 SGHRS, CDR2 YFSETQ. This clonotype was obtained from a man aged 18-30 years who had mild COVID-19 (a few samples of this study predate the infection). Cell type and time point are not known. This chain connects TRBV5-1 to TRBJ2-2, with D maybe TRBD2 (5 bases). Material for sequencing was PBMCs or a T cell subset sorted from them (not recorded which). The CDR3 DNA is TGCGCCAGCAGCTTGGGGATTAGCGTCGCAGTAAACACCGGGGAGCTGTTTTTT. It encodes CASSLGISVAVNTGELFF.